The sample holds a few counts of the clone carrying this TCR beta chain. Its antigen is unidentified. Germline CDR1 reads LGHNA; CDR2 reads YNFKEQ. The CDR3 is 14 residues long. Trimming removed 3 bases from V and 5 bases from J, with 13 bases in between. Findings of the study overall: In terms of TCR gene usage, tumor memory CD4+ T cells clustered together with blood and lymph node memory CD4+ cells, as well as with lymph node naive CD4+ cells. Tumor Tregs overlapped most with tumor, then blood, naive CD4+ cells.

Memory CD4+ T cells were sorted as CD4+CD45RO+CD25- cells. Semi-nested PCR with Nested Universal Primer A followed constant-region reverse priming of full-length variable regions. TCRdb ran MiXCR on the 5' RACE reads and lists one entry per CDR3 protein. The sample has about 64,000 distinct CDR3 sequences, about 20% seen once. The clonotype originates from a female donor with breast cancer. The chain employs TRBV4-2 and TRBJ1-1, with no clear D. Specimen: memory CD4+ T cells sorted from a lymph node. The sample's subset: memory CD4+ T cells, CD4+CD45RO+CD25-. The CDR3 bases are TGTGCCAGCAGCCAGAGCCTCACCGGGACTGAAGCTTTCTTT. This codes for CASSQSLTGTEAFF.